These T cell receptor beta chains were read from a single sample in a study of T cells in Graves' hyperthyroidism and ophthalmopathy. TCRdb recomputed calls from the multiplex PCR reads with MiXCR, one row per CDR3 protein. The sample includes approximately 500,000 distinct CDR3 sequences, more than 45% seen only once; the top ten take about 7.8%. The material sequenced was peripheral blood or thyroid tissue (not recorded which). The receptors derive from a woman between 18 and 29 years old with Graves' hyperthyroidism. Each CDR3 is given with its conserved first and last residue. D genes are given only for firm matches. Some rows mark clone size as missing; the rest say once, few, many or name a class of expanded clone.

j_call: TRBJ2-5
v_call: TRBV11-3
d_call: TRBD1
clone_size: many
cdr3_aa: CASSVRTGDIQETQYF
cdr3_nt: TGTGCCAGCAGCGTAAGGACAGGGGATATCCAAGAGACCCAGTACTTC

j_call: TRBJ1-4
v_call: TRBV6-1
d_call: .
clone_size: .
cdr3_aa: CASSPGAGDEKLFF
cdr3_nt: TGTGCCAGCAGTCCCGGGGCGGGAGATGAAAAACTGTTTTTT

j_call: TRBJ2-3
v_call: TRBV20-1
d_call: TRBD2
clone_size: .
cdr3_aa: CSANLAGKNTDTQYF
cdr3_nt: TGCAGTGCTAACCTAGCGGGAAAGAACACAGATACGCAGTATTTT

j_call: TRBJ2-5
v_call: TRBV9
d_call: .
clone_size: few
cdr3_aa: CASSVSVQETQYF
cdr3_nt: TGTGCCAGCAGCGTGTCGGTACAAGAGACCCAGTACTTC

j_call: TRBJ2-3
v_call: TRBV6-4
d_call: .
clone_size: .
cdr3_aa: CASSPLAASTDTQYF
cdr3_nt: TGTGCCAGCAGTCCCTTAGCTGCCTCCACAGATACGCAGTATTTT

j_call: TRBJ2-1
v_call: TRBV24-1
d_call: .
clone_size: .
cdr3_aa: CATSDSGGSSYNEQFF
cdr3_nt: TGTGCCACCAGTGATTCAGGGGGGAGCTCCTACAATGAGCAGTTCTTC

j_call: TRBJ1-1
v_call: TRBV20-1
d_call: .
clone_size: many
cdr3_aa: CSARTERNTEAFF
cdr3_nt: TGCAGTGCTAGGACGGAGCGGAACACTGAAGCTTTCTTT

j_call: TRBJ1-4
v_call: TRBV11-3
d_call: .
clone_size: many
cdr3_aa: CASSLERANEKLFF
cdr3_nt: TGTGCCAGCAGCTTGGAGCGAGCTAATGAAAAACTGTTTTTT

j_call: TRBJ1-1
v_call: TRBV5-1
d_call: .
clone_size: few
cdr3_aa: CASSFEGFTLEAFF
cdr3_nt: TGCGCCAGCAGCTTCGAGGGGTTCACCCTTGAAGCTTTCTTT

j_call: TRBJ2-7
v_call: TRBV12-3/TRBV12-4
d_call: TRBD1
clone_size: many
cdr3_aa: CASSGQGLSYEQYF
cdr3_nt: TGTGCCAGCAGCGGACAGGGGCTCTCCTACGAGCAGTACTTC

j_call: TRBJ1-3
v_call: TRBV10-3
d_call: .
clone_size: .
cdr3_aa: CAISEEANYGNTIYF
cdr3_nt: TGTGCCATCAGTGAGGAAGCTAACTATGGAAACACCATATATTTT

j_call: TRBJ1-2
v_call: TRBV6-5
d_call: .
clone_size: many
cdr3_aa: CASSQDGEFSYGYTF
cdr3_nt: TGTGCCAGCAGTCAAGACGGGGAGTTCAGCTATGGCTACACCTTC

j_call: TRBJ2-6
v_call: TRBV7-7
d_call: TRBD1
clone_size: many
cdr3_aa: CASSPGTGKAGANVLTF
cdr3_nt: TGTGCCAGCAGTCCCGGGACAGGGAAGGCTGGGGCCAACGTCCTGACTTTC

j_call: TRBJ2-5
v_call: TRBV24-1
d_call: .
clone_size: few
cdr3_aa: CATSGGSKETQYF
cdr3_nt: TGTGCCACCAGTGGTGGATCTAAAGAGACCCAGTACTTC

j_call: TRBJ2-7
v_call: TRBV2
d_call: .
clone_size: many
cdr3_aa: CASSELVTSYEQYF
cdr3_nt: TGTGCCAGCAGCGAACTAGTGACTTCCTACGAGCAGTACTTC

j_call: TRBJ2-7
v_call: TRBV29-1
d_call: TRBD2
clone_size: .
cdr3_aa: CSTPWTSGWYEQYF
cdr3_nt: TGCAGCACCCCATGGACTAGCGGTTGGTACGAGCAGTACTTC

j_call: TRBJ1-3
v_call: TRBV4-1
d_call: .
clone_size: few
cdr3_aa: CASSQEIQGSGNTIYF
cdr3_nt: TGCGCCAGCAGCCAAGAGATCCAGGGCTCTGGAAACACCATATATTTT

j_call: TRBJ2-7
v_call: TRBV3-1
d_call: .
clone_size: many
cdr3_aa: CASSQFGREQYF
cdr3_nt: TGTGCCAGCAGCCAGTTTGGCCGGGAGCAGTACTTC

j_call: TRBJ1-3
v_call: TRBV7-9
d_call: .
clone_size: once
cdr3_aa: CASSLLGSGDTIYF
cdr3_nt: TGTGCCAGCAGCTTACTTGGTTCTGGAGACACCATATATTTT

j_call: TRBJ1-1
v_call: TRBV20-1
d_call: .
clone_size: .
cdr3_aa: CSALDLKNWNTEAFF
cdr3_nt: TGCAGTGCTCTGGACCTTAAGAACTGGAACACTGAAGCTTTCTTT

j_call: TRBJ1-6
v_call: TRBV9
d_call: .
clone_size: many
cdr3_aa: CASSSFLGGDSPLHF
cdr3_nt: TGTGCCAGCAGCTCCTTCTTGGGGGGAGATTCACCCCTCCACTTT

j_call: TRBJ2-2
v_call: TRBV13
d_call: TRBD1
clone_size: many
cdr3_aa: CASSKDRGRGELFF
cdr3_nt: TGTGCCAGCAGCAAGGACAGGGGACGGGGGGAGCTGTTTTTT

j_call: TRBJ2-2
v_call: TRBV6-2/TRBV6-3
d_call: .
clone_size: .
cdr3_aa: CASTNPYYTGELFF
cdr3_nt: TGTGCCAGCACAAATCCCTATTACACCGGGGAGCTGTTTTTT

j_call: TRBJ2-7
v_call: TRBV11-3
d_call: TRBD2
clone_size: few
cdr3_aa: CASSIGLAGGHTSYEQYF
cdr3_nt: TGTGCCAGCAGTATTGGACTAGCGGGAGGACATACTAGCTACGAGCAGTACTTC

j_call: TRBJ1-2
v_call: TRBV29-1
d_call: TRBD1
clone_size: .
cdr3_aa: CSVGQGENGYTF
cdr3_nt: TGCAGCGTGGGACAGGGGGAGAATGGCTACACCTTC

j_call: TRBJ1-5
v_call: TRBV24-1
d_call: TRBD1
clone_size: many
cdr3_aa: CATSDTGGLEPQHF
cdr3_nt: TGTGCCACCAGTGATACAGGGGGCTTGGAGCCCCAGCATTTT

j_call: TRBJ2-7
v_call: TRBV30
d_call: TRBD2
clone_size: few
cdr3_aa: CAWSSGLASYEQYF
cdr3_nt: TGTGCCTGGAGTTCCGGACTAGCGTCATACGAGCAGTACTTC

j_call: TRBJ2-6
v_call: TRBV13
d_call: .
clone_size: .
cdr3_aa: CASSLGAPQGISGANVLTF
cdr3_nt: TGTGCCAGCAGCTTAGGAGCGCCGCAGGGGATCTCTGGGGCCAACGTCCTGACTTTC

j_call: TRBJ2-7
v_call: TRBV5-1
d_call: TRBD2
clone_size: many
cdr3_aa: CASSFREGLYEQYF
cdr3_nt: TGCGCCAGCAGCTTTCGGGAGGGCCTCTACGAGCAGTACTTC

j_call: TRBJ1-2
v_call: TRBV20-1
d_call: TRBD1
clone_size: many
cdr3_aa: CSAREGQGVGYTF
cdr3_nt: TGCAGTGCTAGAGAAGGACAGGGGGTAGGCTACACCTTC

j_call: TRBJ2-5
v_call: TRBV6-2/TRBV6-3
d_call: .
clone_size: many
cdr3_aa: CASSYPGTRDSRTQYF
cdr3_nt: TGTGCCAGCAGTTACCCAGGAACAAGGGACTCCCGGACCCAGTACTTC

j_call: TRBJ1-5
v_call: TRBV19
d_call: .
clone_size: many
cdr3_aa: CASSIDPGGYSNQPQHF
cdr3_nt: TGTGCCAGTAGTATAGATCCTGGGGGATATAGCAATCAGCCCCAGCATTTT

j_call: TRBJ2-1
v_call: TRBV29-1
d_call: TRBD2
clone_size: .
cdr3_aa: CSVEEGGSTKQFF
cdr3_nt: TGCAGCGTTGAAGAGGGGGGGTCAACCAAGCAGTTCTTC

j_call: TRBJ2-7
v_call: TRBV10-3
d_call: .
clone_size: few
cdr3_aa: CAITKDRNEQYF
cdr3_nt: TGTGCCATCACCAAAGACAGGAATGAGCAGTACTTC

j_call: TRBJ1-2
v_call: TRBV6-5
d_call: .
clone_size: .
cdr3_aa: CASSERAFYGYTF
cdr3_nt: TGTGCCAGCAGTGAAAGGGCCTTTTATGGCTACACCTTC

j_call: TRBJ1-5
v_call: TRBV29-1
d_call: .
clone_size: .
cdr3_aa: CSAGTGTEGYEHF
cdr3_nt: TGCAGCGCTGGTACCGGGACGGAGGGCTACGAGCATTTT

j_call: TRBJ1-3
v_call: TRBV27
d_call: .
clone_size: .
cdr3_aa: CASAFLGGNTIYF
cdr3_nt: TGTGCCAGCGCCTTCCTGGGGGGAAACACCATATATTTT

j_call: TRBJ2-7
v_call: TRBV15
d_call: .
clone_size: .
cdr3_aa: CATRHSGANEQYF
cdr3_nt: TGTGCCACTCGGCATTCTGGGGCCAACGAGCAGTACTTC

j_call: TRBJ2-5
v_call: TRBV13
d_call: .
clone_size: many
cdr3_aa: CASRAGTGAQYF
cdr3_nt: TGTGCCAGCAGGGCCGGGACCGGAGCCCAGTACTTC

j_call: TRBJ1-2
v_call: TRBV7-9
d_call: .
clone_size: few
cdr3_aa: CASSLVQEFIF
cdr3_nt: TGTGCCAGCAGCTTAGTTCAAGAGTTCATCTTC

j_call: TRBJ2-7
v_call: TRBV9
d_call: .
clone_size: many
cdr3_aa: CASSQSGDFTYEQYF
cdr3_nt: TGTGCCAGCAGCCAAAGTGGGGACTTCACCTACGAGCAGTACTTC

j_call: TRBJ2-7
v_call: TRBV7-3
d_call: .
clone_size: .
cdr3_aa: CASSPDTGESYEQYF
cdr3_nt: TGTGCCAGCAGCCCTGACACCGGGGAATCCTACGAGCAGTACTTC

j_call: TRBJ2-6
v_call: TRBV4-1
d_call: TRBD1
clone_size: .
cdr3_aa: CASSQDPTLRDRGRGANVLTF
cdr3_nt: TGCGCCAGCAGCCAAGACCCCACCCTCCGGGACAGGGGGCGAGGGGCCAACGTCCTGACTTTC

j_call: TRBJ2-1
v_call: TRBV2
d_call: .
clone_size: .
cdr3_aa: CASRQASSYNEQFF
cdr3_nt: TGTGCCAGCAGACAGGCGAGCTCCTACAATGAGCAGTTCTTC

j_call: TRBJ2-5
v_call: TRBV4-3
d_call: .
clone_size: .
cdr3_aa: CASSQDRDF
cdr3_nt: TGCGCCAGCAGCCAAGACCGGGACTTC

j_call: TRBJ2-5
v_call: TRBV29-1
d_call: TRBD2
clone_size: .
cdr3_aa: CSPGLAAQETQYF
cdr3_nt: TGCAGCCCGGGACTAGCGGCCCAAGAGACCCAGTACTTC

j_call: TRBJ2-7
v_call: TRBV24-1
d_call: .
clone_size: .
cdr3_aa: CAGSLAPSPYEQYF
cdr3_nt: TGTGCCGGCAGTTTAGCACCGTCGCCCTACGAGCAGTACTTC

j_call: TRBJ1-3
v_call: TRBV25-1
d_call: .
clone_size: many
cdr3_aa: CASSPGTSSGNTIYF
cdr3_nt: TGTGCCAGCAGTCCAGGGACATCCTCTGGAAACACCATATATTTT

j_call: TRBJ2-7
v_call: TRBV20-1
d_call: .
clone_size: .
cdr3_aa: CSASGRGWAYEQYF
cdr3_nt: TGCAGTGCTAGCGGCAGGGGTTGGGCCTACGAGCAGTACTTC

j_call: TRBJ2-5
v_call: TRBV7-3
d_call: TRBD1
clone_size: many
cdr3_aa: CASSPNVGQGGETQYF
cdr3_nt: TGTGCCAGCAGCCCGAATGTGGGACAGGGGGGAGAGACCCAGTACTTC

j_call: TRBJ2-7
v_call: TRBV15
d_call: .
clone_size: .
cdr3_aa: CATSSYGPTSYEQYF
cdr3_nt: TGTGCCACCAGCAGTTACGGGCCGACCTCCTACGAGCAGTACTTC

j_call: TRBJ1-2
v_call: TRBV2
d_call: .
clone_size: many
cdr3_aa: CASRGGSSHYGYTF
cdr3_nt: TGTGCCAGCAGGGGGGGCAGCTCCCACTATGGCTACACCTTC

j_call: TRBJ1-4
v_call: TRBV7-9
d_call: .
clone_size: .
cdr3_aa: CASSLVGTRGDEKLFF
cdr3_nt: TGTGCCAGCAGCTTGGTAGGGACAAGAGGGGACGAAAAACTGTTTTTT

j_call: TRBJ2-7
v_call: TRBV6-2/TRBV6-3
d_call: TRBD2
clone_size: few
cdr3_aa: CASSWPGASGKNEQYF
cdr3_nt: TGTGCCAGCAGTTGGCCTGGGGCTAGCGGGAAAAACGAGCAGTACTTC

j_call: TRBJ1-2
v_call: TRBV5-1
d_call: TRBD1
clone_size: .
cdr3_aa: CASSLRAAGTGPYGYTF
cdr3_nt: TGCGCCAGCAGCTTAAGAGCCGCCGGGACAGGGCCATATGGCTACACCTTC

j_call: TRBJ2-5
v_call: TRBV19
d_call: .
clone_size: many
cdr3_aa: CASSVTSWELETQYF
cdr3_nt: TGTGCCAGTAGCGTGACCTCCTGGGAACTAGAGACCCAGTACTTC

j_call: TRBJ1-6
v_call: TRBV20-1
d_call: .
clone_size: many
cdr3_aa: CSARPVQTGNSPLHF
cdr3_nt: TGCAGTGCTAGGCCCGTACAGACCGGTAATTCACCCCTCCACTTT

j_call: TRBJ1-1
v_call: TRBV12-3/TRBV12-4
d_call: .
clone_size: many
cdr3_aa: CASSPSTAYTEAFF
cdr3_nt: TGTGCCAGCAGTCCTTCAACAGCTTACACTGAAGCTTTCTTT

j_call: TRBJ2-5
v_call: TRBV10-2
d_call: .
clone_size: .
cdr3_aa: CASSESSARYQETQYF
cdr3_nt: TGTGCCAGCAGCGAGTCTAGCGCCCGGTACCAAGAGACCCAGTACTTC